This entry features one T cell receptor beta chain sequence. Its antigen is undetermined. This specimen comes from a study of cytomegalovirus exposure and HLA in healthy donors. Study overall: T cells numbering 150 million to 200 million yielded more than 95 million unique TCR beta sequences in an earlier analysis. Findings and caveats of the study: The study put 150 or so TCR beta chains on its list as cytomegalovirus-associated. The availability of immune exposure information extended only to CMV serostatus.

Primers included in the PCR were 60 Vbeta and 13 Jbeta primers. Clones were sequenced by immunoSEQ multiplex PCR, and TCRdb holds only the in-frame ones, with some missing. The sample carries under 200,000 clones, 70% to 80% recorded once. CDR3 length: 13 residues. Trimming pared 7 bases from V and 2 bases from J, leaving 10 bases between. Germline values: CDR1 MGHDK, CDR2 SYGVNS. Sampled while nominally healthy, donors likely had unrecorded immune exposures. The chain is built from TRBV25-1 and TRBJ2-3; D uncertain. This clonotype was sampled from a man between 40 and 49 years old in good health and CMV-seronegative. The sequenced sample consisted of PBMCs. This chain's CDR3 is CASTEPPTDTQYF. In nucleotides, the CDR3 is TGTGCCAGCACCGAGCCTCCCACAGATACGCAGTATTTT.